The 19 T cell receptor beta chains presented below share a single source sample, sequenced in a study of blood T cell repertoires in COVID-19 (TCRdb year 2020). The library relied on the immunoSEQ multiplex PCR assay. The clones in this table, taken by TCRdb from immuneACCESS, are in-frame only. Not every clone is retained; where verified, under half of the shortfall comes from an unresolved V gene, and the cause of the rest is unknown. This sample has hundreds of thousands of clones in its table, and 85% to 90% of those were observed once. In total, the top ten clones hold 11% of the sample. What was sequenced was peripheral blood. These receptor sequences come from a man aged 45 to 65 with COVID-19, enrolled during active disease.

The CDR3 protein is CASSPGQGNQPQHF. CDR3 sequence (DNA): TGTGCCAGCAGCCCGGGACAGGGCAATCAGCCCCAGCATTTT. This chain joins TRBV7-6 and TRBJ1-5; 8 nucleotides line up with TRBD1. Germline loops: CDR1 SGHVS, CDR2 FNYEAQ. J was trimmed by 2 bases and V by 5 bases; bases with no gene match: 2. The CDR3 loop spans 14 amino acids.

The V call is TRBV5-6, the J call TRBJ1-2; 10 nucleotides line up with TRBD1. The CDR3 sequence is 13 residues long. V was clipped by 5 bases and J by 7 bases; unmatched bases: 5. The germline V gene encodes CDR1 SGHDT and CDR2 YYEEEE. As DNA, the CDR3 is TGTGCCAGCAGTGACAGGGGGCGCGGTGGCTACACCTTC. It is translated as CASSDRGRGGYTF.

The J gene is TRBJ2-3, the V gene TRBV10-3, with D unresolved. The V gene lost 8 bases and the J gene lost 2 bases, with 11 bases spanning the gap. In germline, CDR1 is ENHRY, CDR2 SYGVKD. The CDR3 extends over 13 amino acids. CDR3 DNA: TGTGCCATCCGTAGCCCAGACACAGATACGCAGTATTTT. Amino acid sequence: CAIRSPDTDTQYF.

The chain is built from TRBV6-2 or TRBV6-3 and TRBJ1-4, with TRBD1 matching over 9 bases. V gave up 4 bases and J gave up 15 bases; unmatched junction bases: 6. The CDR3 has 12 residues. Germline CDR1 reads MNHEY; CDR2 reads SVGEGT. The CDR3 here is CASSSTGTGLFF. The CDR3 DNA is TGTGCCAGCAGTTCAACCGGGACAGGGTTGTTTTTT.

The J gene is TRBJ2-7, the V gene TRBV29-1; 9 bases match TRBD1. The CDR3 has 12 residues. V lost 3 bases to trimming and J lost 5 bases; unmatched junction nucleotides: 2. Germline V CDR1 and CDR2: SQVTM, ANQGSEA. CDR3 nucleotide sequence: TGCAGCGTTGATGGGACAGGGAACGAGCAGTACTTC. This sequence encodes CSVDGTGNEQYF.

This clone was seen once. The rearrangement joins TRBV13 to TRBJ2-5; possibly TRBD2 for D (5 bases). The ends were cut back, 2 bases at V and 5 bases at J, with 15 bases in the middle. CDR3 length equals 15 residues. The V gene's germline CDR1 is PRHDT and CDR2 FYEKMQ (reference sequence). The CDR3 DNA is TGTGCCAGCAGCTTAAGGTTGGCGGGCTTGGAGACCCAGTACTTC. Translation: CASSLRLAGLETQYF.

DNA for the CDR3: TGCGCCAGCAGCCACGGACAGGACTATGGCTACACCTTC. Its translation is CASSHGQDYGYTF. This chain connects TRBV5-1 to TRBJ1-2; 7 nucleotides line up with TRBD1. Germline V gene data show CDR1 as SGHRS and CDR2 as YFSETQ. The V segment lost 4 bases and the J segment 3 bases; nucleotides outside the gene matches: 3. The CDR3 loop spans 13 amino acids.

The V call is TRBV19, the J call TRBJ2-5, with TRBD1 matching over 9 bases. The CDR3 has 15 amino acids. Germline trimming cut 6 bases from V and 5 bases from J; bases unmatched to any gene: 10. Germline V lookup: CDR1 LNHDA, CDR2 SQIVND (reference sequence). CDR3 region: CASSPRGQGWETQYF. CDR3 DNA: TGTGCCAGTAGCCCCCGGGGACAGGGTTGGGAGACCCAGTACTTC.

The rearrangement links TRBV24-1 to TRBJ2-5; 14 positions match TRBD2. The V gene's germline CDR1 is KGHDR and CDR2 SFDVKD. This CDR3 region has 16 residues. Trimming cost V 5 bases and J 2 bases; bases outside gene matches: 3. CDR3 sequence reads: CATSGGLAGDQETQYF. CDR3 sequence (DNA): TGTGCCACCAGTGGGGGACTAGCGGGGGATCAAGAGACCCAGTACTTC.

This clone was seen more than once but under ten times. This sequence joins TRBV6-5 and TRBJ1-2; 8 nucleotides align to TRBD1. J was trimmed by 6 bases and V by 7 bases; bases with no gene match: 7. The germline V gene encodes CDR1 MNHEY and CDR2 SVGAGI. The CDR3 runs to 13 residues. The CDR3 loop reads CASKLRTGNGYTF. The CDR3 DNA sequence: TGTGCCAGCAAGTTAAGGACAGGGAATGGCTACACCTTC.

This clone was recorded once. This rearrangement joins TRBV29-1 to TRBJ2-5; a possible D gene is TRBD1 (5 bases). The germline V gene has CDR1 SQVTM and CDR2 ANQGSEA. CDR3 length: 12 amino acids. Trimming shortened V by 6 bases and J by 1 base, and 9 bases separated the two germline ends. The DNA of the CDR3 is TGCAGCGTATGGACAAGCCAAGAGACCCAGTACTTC. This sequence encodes CSVWTSQETQYF.

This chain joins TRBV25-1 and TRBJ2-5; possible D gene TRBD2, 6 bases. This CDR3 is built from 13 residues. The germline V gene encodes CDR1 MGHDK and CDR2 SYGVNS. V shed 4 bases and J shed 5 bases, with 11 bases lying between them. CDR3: CASSGGEGETQYF. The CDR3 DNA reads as TGTGCCAGCAGTGGGGGGGAAGGGGAGACCCAGTACTTC. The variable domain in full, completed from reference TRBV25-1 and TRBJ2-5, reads EADIYQTPRYLVIGTGKKITLECSQTMGHDKMYWYQQDPGMELHLIHYSYGVNSTEKGDLSSESTVSRIRTEHFPLTLESARPSHTSQYLCASSGGEGETQYFGPGTRLLVL.

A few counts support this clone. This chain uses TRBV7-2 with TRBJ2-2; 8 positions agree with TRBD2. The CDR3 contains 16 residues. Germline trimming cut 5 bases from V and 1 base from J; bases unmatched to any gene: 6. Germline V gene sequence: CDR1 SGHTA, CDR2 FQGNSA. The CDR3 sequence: CASSPREGGNTGELFF. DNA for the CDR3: TGTGCCAGCAGCCCCCGGGAGGGAGGGAACACCGGGGAGCTGTTTTTT.

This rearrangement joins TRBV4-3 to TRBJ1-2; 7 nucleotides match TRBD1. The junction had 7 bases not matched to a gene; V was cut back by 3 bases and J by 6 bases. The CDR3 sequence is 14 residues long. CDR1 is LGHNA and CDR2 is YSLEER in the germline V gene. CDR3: CASSQGQPENGYTF. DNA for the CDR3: TGCGCCAGCAGCCAGGGACAGCCTGAGAATGGCTACACCTTC.

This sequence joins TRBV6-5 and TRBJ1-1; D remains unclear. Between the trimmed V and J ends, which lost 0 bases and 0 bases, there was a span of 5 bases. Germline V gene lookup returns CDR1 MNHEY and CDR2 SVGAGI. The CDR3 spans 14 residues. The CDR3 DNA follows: TGTGCCAGCAGTTACTCCCCAATGAACACTGAAGCTTTCTTT. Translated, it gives CASSYSPMNTEAFF.

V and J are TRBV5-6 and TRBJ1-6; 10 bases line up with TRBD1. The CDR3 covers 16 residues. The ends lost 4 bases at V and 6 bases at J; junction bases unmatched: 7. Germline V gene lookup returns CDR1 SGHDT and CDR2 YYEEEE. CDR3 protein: CASSPSWDRGNSPLHF. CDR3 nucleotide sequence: TGTGCCAGCAGCCCATCCTGGGACAGGGGTAATTCACCCCTCCACTTT. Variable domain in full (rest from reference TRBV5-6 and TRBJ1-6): DAGVTQSPTHLIKTRGQQVTLRCSPKSGHDTVSWYQQALGQGPQFIFQYYEEEERQRGNFPDRFSGHQFPNYSSELNVNALLLGDSALYLCASSPSWDRGNSPLHFGNGTRLTVT.

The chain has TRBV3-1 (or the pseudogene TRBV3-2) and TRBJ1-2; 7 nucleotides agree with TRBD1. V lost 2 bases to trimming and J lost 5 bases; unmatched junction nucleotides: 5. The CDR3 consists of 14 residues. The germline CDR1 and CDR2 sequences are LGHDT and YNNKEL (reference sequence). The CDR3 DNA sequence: TGTGCCAGCAGCCAAACTGGGACAGCTTATGGCTACACCTTC. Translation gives CASSQTGTAYGYTF.

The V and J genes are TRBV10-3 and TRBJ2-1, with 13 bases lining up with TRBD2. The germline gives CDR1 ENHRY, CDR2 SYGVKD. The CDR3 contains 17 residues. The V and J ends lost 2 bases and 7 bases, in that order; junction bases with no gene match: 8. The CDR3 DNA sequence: TGTGCCATCAGTGAGAGCTCGACGGGACTAGCGGGAAATGAGCAGTTCTTC. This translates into CAISESSTGLAGNEQFF.

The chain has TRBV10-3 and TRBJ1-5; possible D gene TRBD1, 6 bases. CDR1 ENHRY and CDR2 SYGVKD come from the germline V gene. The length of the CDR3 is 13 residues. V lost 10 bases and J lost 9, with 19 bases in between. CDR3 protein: CATTAGETRPQHF. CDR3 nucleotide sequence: TGTGCCACCACGGCAGGGGAGACCCGGCCCCAGCATTTT.